The 13 T cell receptor beta chains listed next were all sequenced from one sample in a study of cytomegalovirus exposure and HLA in healthy donors. PCR involved 60 Vbeta and 13 Jbeta primers. Profiling relied on immunoSEQ multiplex PCR, and the TCRdb table lists in-frame clones only, not all of them. The profile shows about 140,000 clones, roughly 66% of them singletons. The specimen was PBMCs. These TCRs come from a woman in her sixties or seventies in good health and CMV-seronegative.

This clone came up a few times. The V gene is TRBV5-1, the J gene TRBJ2-2; TRBD2 agrees at 9 bases. With V trimmed by 5 bases and J by 4 bases, 9 bases remained unmatched. The CDR3 contains 16 residues. The germline V gene encodes CDR1 SGHRS and CDR2 YFSETQ. CDR3 region: CASRLSGSVGTGELFF. In DNA, the CDR3 is TGCGCCAGCAGACTTAGCGGGAGCGTTGGCACCGGGGAGCTGTTTTTT.

This clone came up a few times. This rearrangement joins TRBV7-2 to TRBJ1-5; 10 bases match TRBD1. Germline values: CDR1 SGHTA, CDR2 FQGNSA. V lost 1 base, J lost 7 bases, and 7 bases stayed unmatched. The CDR3 length is 16 residues. The CDR3 region has the DNA TGTGCCAGCAGCTTAGTCGGGACAGGGGTAGGGCAGCCCCAGCATTTT. Its protein is CASSLVGTGVGQPQHF. Together with reference TRBV7-2 and TRBJ1-5, the CDR3 gives the full variable domain: GAGVSQSPSNKVTEKGKDVELRCDPISGHTALYWYRQSLGQGLEFLIYFQGNSAPDKSGLPSDRFSAERTGGSVSTLTIQRTQQEDSAVYLCASSLVGTGVGQPQHFGDGTRLSIL.

The CDR3 DNA is TGTGCCAGCAGCTTATTCGGGGAGACCCAGTACTTC. Translation: CASSLFGETQYF. The chain joins TRBV7-9 to TRBJ2-5, with D hard to call. Deletions cut 2 bases from V and 5 bases from J, with 6 bases between. Germline V gene lookup returns CDR1 SEHNR and CDR2 FQNEAQ (reference sequence). CDR3 size: 12 residues.

The rearrangement links TRBV19 to TRBJ2-1; tentative D call: TRBD1 (5 bases). V shed 0 bases and J shed 0 bases, with 21 bases lying between them. CDR3 size: 20 residues. Per germline, CDR1 LNHDA and CDR2 SQIVND (reference sequence). The CDR3 loop is CASSIDSRAVTVSSYNEQFF. The CDR3 DNA reads TGTGCCAGTAGTATAGATTCTCGTGCTGTGACAGTCAGCTCCTACAATGAGCAGTTCTTC.

This clone has more than one count but fewer than ten. This chain links TRBV9 with TRBJ1-1; no definite D call. Germline loops: CDR1 SGDLS, CDR2 YYNGEE. Trimming removed 0 bases from V and 1 base from J, with 10 bases in between. The CDR3 extends over 15 amino acids. CDR3: CASSVDGRPNTEAFF. As DNA, the CDR3 is TGTGCCAGCAGCGTAGATGGCAGGCCGAACACTGAAGCTTTCTTT.

This clone was seen a few times. The chain employs TRBV5-1 and TRBJ1-6; D is unclear. There are 16 residues in the CDR3. CDR1 and CDR2 from the germline V gene are SGHRS and YFSETQ. The V and J ends lost 0 bases and 0 bases respectively, with 7 bases between them. CDR3 in DNA: TGCGCCAGCAGCTTGGTGGGCAGCTCCTATAATTCACCCCTCCACTTT. Residues: CASSLVGSSYNSPLHF. The full variable domain, with the rest looked up from reference TRBV5-1 and TRBJ1-6, is KAGVTQTPRYLIKTRGQQVTLSCSPISGHRSVSWYQQTPGQGLQFLFEYFSETQRNKGNFPGRFSGRQFSNSRSEMNVSTLELGDSALYLCASSLVGSSYNSPLHFGNGTRLTVT.

This clone was seen only once. This sample includes further DNA sequences coding for the same CDR3. V gene TRBV27 combines with J gene TRBJ2-7; 8 positions match TRBD1. Looked up from germline, CDR1 is MNHEY and CDR2 is SMNVEV (reference sequence). Trimming removed 8 bases from V and 1 base from J; junction bases left unmatched: 4. The CDR3 has 13 residues. This chain's CDR3 is CASCRTGSYEQYF. DNA for the CDR3: TGTGCCAGCTGTCGGACAGGGTCCTACGAGCAGTACTTC.

Concerning this clone: The germline gene is not matched at one end of the junction; a read error may be the cause. The rearrangement joins TRBV7-9 to TRBJ2-1, with 12 nucleotides matching TRBD2. The length of the CDR3 is 15 residues. Per germline, CDR1 SEHNR and CDR2 FQNEAQ (reference sequence). The CDR3 DNA is TGTTCCAGCAGGGACACTAGCGGGGGGACCAATGAGCAGTTCTTC. Translating it yields CSSRDTSGGTNEQFF.

This clone was found a few times. The chain is built from TRBV11-2 and TRBJ2-7; the D gene is possibly TRBD1 (6 bases). The germline V gene has CDR1 SGHAT and CDR2 FQNNGV. Deletions cut 1 base from V and 11 bases from J, with 15 bases between. The CDR3 is made up of 13 amino acids. As DNA, the CDR3 is TGTGCCAGCAGCTTAGCGGTGGGCAGGGGAAAGTACTTC. Translating it yields CASSLAVGRGKYF.

Points on this clone: The missing conserved phenylalanine or tryptophan at the end of this CDR3 makes a read error likely. Because the CDR3's place on the DNA is in doubt, the DNA is left out and the CDR3 is given as listed by TCRdb. The chain carries TRBV7-9 and TRBJ1-2; the table assigns TRBD1, which was not confirmed against the DNA. A total of 12 residues make up the CDR3, ends included. Germline lookup yields CDR1 SEHNR and CDR2 FQNEAQ (reference sequence). CDR3: CSSSLGQIRYEV.

V usage is TRBV7-2 and J usage is TRBJ2-3, with TRBD2 matching 12 bases. The CDR3 covers 17 residues. V shed 1 base, J shed 6 bases, and the junction held 8 bases outside the gene matches. Germline CDR1 is SGHTA and CDR2 is FQGNSA. The CDR3 sequence: CASSLGLLAGGSDTQYF. CDR3 DNA sequence: TGTGCCAGCAGCTTAGGACTACTAGCGGGGGGCAGCGATACGCAGTATTTT.

The J gene is TRBJ2-7, the V gene TRBV9; 13 bases fit TRBD2. The V gene's germline CDR1 is SGDLS and CDR2 YYNGEE. The V segment lost 4 bases and the J segment 6 bases; nucleotides outside the gene matches: 7. The CDR3 contains 15 residues. DNA for the CDR3: TGTGCCAGCAGCCCCACATGGACTAGCGGGAGCGAGCAGTACTTC. Translating gives CASSPTWTSGSEQYF.

The chain employs TRBV5-4 and TRBJ2-1; TRBD2 matches 8 bases. This CDR3 contains 15 residues. The ends lost 0 bases at V and 5 bases at J; junction bases unmatched: 4. The germline CDR1 and CDR2 sequences are SGHNT and YYREEE (reference sequence). This chain's CDR3 is CASSLGSSGHNEQFF. The CDR3 nucleotides are TGTGCCAGCAGCTTGGGTTCTAGCGGGCACAATGAGCAGTTCTTC.